The clone carrying this TCR beta chain showed up many times. Its antigen is not known. TCR beta CDR3 regions were amplified from RNA transcripts. Initially, a first-round RT-PCR of the TCR CDR3 employed the HTBI primer set. TCRdb recomputed calls from the multiplex PCR reads with MiXCR, one row per CDR3 protein. The repertoire has over 250,000 distinct CDR3 sequences, 25% to 30% of them found once; the top ten carry about a quarter. This entry comes from a study of T cells in Graves' hyperthyroidism and ophthalmopathy. Study results and limitations: Most thyroid clonotypes expanded above 0.001 were also detected in blood.

The specimen sequenced was blood. The receptor was derived from a man aged 35-49 years with Graves' hyperthyroidism that later progressed to Graves' ophthalmopathy.

CDR3 in amino acids: CASSESGKNTGELFF. CDR3 coding DNA: TGTGCCAGCAGTGAATCGGGCAAGAACACCGGGGAGCTGTTTTTT. The chain carries TRBV25-1 and TRBJ2-2, with D uncertain. Germline V CDR1 and CDR2: MGHDK, SYGVNS. V lost 1 base and J lost 1, with 7 bases in between. This CDR3 has 15 residues.